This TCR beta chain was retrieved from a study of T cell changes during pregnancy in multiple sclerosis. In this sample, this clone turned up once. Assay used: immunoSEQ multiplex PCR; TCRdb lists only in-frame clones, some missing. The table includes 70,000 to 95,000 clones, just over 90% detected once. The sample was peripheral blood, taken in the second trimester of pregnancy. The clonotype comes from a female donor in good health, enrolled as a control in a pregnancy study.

The CDR3 sequence is CASSQGKGASNEQFF. CDR3 nucleotide sequence: TGCGCCAGCAGCCAAGGGAAGGGGGCCTCAAATGAGCAGTTCTTC. The V gene is TRBV4-3, the J gene TRBJ2-1; 7 bases line up with TRBD1. V lost 1 base and J lost 7; bases outside the gene matches: 7. In germline, CDR1 is LGHNA, CDR2 YSLEER. This CDR3 is built from 15 residues.